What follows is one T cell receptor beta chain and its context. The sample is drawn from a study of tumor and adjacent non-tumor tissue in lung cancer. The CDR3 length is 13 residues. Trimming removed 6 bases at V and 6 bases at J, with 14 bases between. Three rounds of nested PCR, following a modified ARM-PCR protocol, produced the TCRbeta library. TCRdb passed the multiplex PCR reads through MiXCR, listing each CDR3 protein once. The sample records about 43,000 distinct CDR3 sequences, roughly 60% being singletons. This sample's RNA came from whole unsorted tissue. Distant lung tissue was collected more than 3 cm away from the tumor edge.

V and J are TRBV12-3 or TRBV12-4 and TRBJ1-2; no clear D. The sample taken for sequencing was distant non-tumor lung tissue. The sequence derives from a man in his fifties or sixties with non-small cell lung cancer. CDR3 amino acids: CASRTGQTDGYTF. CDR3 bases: TGTGCCAGCAGAACGGGCCAAACTGATGGCTACACCTTC.